Sequencing of this T cell receptor (beta chain) was carried out in a study of T cells in Graves' hyperthyroidism and ophthalmopathy. General study points: The majority of expanded thyroid clonotypes above 0.001 also appeared in blood. The model predicted ophthalmopathy a median around six months before onset.

The hyperthyroidism patients had all been newly diagnosed, and their disease duration was under 2 months. Their ages ranged from 18 to 65 years. Diagnoses rested on clinical symptoms, serum thyroxine and TRAb, thyroid ultrasound and orbital computed tomography. On this clonotype: Its antigen is unidentified.

RNA transcripts yielded amplified TCR beta CDR3 regions. Primed by the HTBI set, a first-round RT-PCR was run on the TCR CDR3. TCRdb called the multiplex PCR reads again in MiXCR, with one record for every CDR3 protein. The sample has 530,000 or so distinct CDR3 sequences, around 42% seen once. CDR1 is LNHDA and CDR2 is SQIVND in the germline V gene (reference sequence). The CDR3 has 10 amino acids. Trimming cost V 6 bases and J 8 bases, with 7 bases left between them. The sample taken for sequencing was peripheral blood or thyroid tissue (not recorded which). The V and J genes are TRBV19 and TRBJ1-2, with D unclear. The sequence came from a young woman with Graves' hyperthyroidism. The CDR3, as DNA: TGTGCCAGTAGACTAGGGGGCTACACCTTC. This translates into CASRLGGYTF. The full variable domain, rest sourced from reference TRBV19 and TRBJ1-2, is DGGITQSPKYLFRKEGQNVTLSCEQNLNHDAMYWYRQDPGQGLRLIYYSQIVNDFQKGDIAEGYSVSREKKESFPLTVTSAQKNPTAFYLCASRLGGYTFGSGTRLTVV.